The 19 T cell receptor beta chains below come from one sample, sequenced in a study of T cells in localized non-small cell lung cancer. The protocol was immunoSEQ multiplex PCR, while the TCRdb copy is restricted to in-frame clones and leaves out a portion. The top ten clones hold under 35% of a sample with around 15,000 clones, about 87% of them seen once. This sample comprised peripheral blood mononuclear cells, obtained before any cancer treatment. The receptors were sampled from a male donor at least 60 years old with stage II lung adenocarcinoma.

The chain couples TRBV5-1 to TRBJ1-1; D ambiguous. This CDR3 is 13 amino acids long. CDR1 SGHRS and CDR2 YFSETQ come from the germline V gene. Between the trimmed V and J ends, which lost 2 bases and 3 bases, there was a span of 8 bases. The CDR3, as DNA: TGCGCCAGCAGCTTAGTAGGAGACACTGAAGCTTTCTTT. Translating it yields CASSLVGDTEAFF.

The chain links TRBV9 to TRBJ2-6; 10 bases are a match to TRBD2. V was clipped by 0 bases and J by 2 bases; unmatched bases: 5. CDR3 length: 18 amino acids. Germline loops: CDR1 SGDLS, CDR2 YYNGEE. The DNA of the CDR3 is TGTGCCAGCAGCGTAGTTCCAGCGGGAGGGACTGGGGCCAACGTCCTGACTTTC. This sequence encodes CASSVVPAGGTGANVLTF.

The V call is TRBV27, the J call TRBJ2-1; the match to TRBD2 covers 11 bases. Trimming removed 3 bases from V and 15 bases from J; junction bases left unmatched: 19. The CDR3 has 17 amino acids. Germline CDR1 reads MNHEY; CDR2 reads SMNVEV (reference sequence). The CDR3: CASSLGPSGRPDGIPFF. CDR3 bases: TGTGCCAGCAGTTTGGGCCCTAGCGGGAGGCCTGACGGGATTCCGTTCTTC.

This chain uses TRBV11-2 with TRBJ2-5; 10 bases agree with TRBD1. Germline-derived CDR1 and CDR2 are SGHAT and FQNNGV. With V trimmed by 1 base and J by 4 bases, 3 bases remained unmatched. CDR3 length: 15 amino acids. This chain's CDR3 is CASSLGRQGAETQYF. In DNA, the CDR3 is TGTGCCAGCAGCTTAGGGCGACAGGGGGCAGAGACCCAGTACTTC.

The chain employs TRBV12-1 and TRBJ1-3; TRBD1 is the table's D call and was not checked against the DNA. TRBV12-1 is termed a pseudogene. This CDR3 is 16 amino acids long. This chain's CDR3 is CASSFGSPTGGDTIYF. As DNA, the CDR3 is TGTGCCAGCAGCTTCGGTTCCCCAACAGGGGGGGACACCATATATTTT.

The chain links TRBV5-1 to TRBJ2-1, with 7 bases matching TRBD2. Germline assignment: CDR1 SGHRS and CDR2 YFSETQ. This CDR3 has 17 residues. After removal of 6 bases from V and 0 bases from J, the junction contained 12 bases not matched to a gene. The CDR3 loop is CASTLPGGGSSYNEQFF. CDR3 DNA: TGCGCCAGCACCCTCCCCGGTGGCGGGAGCTCCTACAATGAGCAGTTCTTC.

The chain has TRBV19 and TRBJ1-1; D is unclear. Germline V gives CDR1 LNHDA, CDR2 SQIVND (reference sequence). The CDR3 sequence is 11 residues long. Trimming left V 6 bases short and J 8 bases short, with 10 bases between. This chain's CDR3 is CASRSLAEAFF. For the CDR3, the DNA is TGTGCCAGTAGAAGCTTAGCCGAAGCTTTCTTT.

The rearrangement joins TRBV10-3 to TRBJ2-4; D unclear. V was pared by 2 bases and J by 1 base, with 9 bases between. The CDR3 consists of 15 residues. The germline V gene has CDR1 ENHRY and CDR2 SYGVKD. The CDR3 DNA reads TGTGCCATCAGTGAGGCAGGCGGTGCCAAAAACATTCAGTACTTC. This codes for CAISEAGGAKNIQYF.

This chain joins TRBV29-1 and TRBJ2-7; possible D gene TRBD2, 5 bases. Trimming shortened V by 4 bases and J by 0 bases, and 13 bases separated the two germline ends. Germline values: CDR1 SQVTM, CDR2 ANQGSEA. The CDR3 consists of 14 residues. The CDR3: CSVVERTSSYEQYF. As DNA, the CDR3 is TGCAGCGTTGTCGAGCGGACCAGCTCCTACGAGCAGTACTTC.

This clone has a single count. The chain recombines TRBV4-2 with TRBJ2-1; the D is unclear. The germline gives CDR1 LGHNA, CDR2 YNFKEQ. This CDR3 is built from 11 residues. Trimming removed 5 bases at V and 11 bases at J, with 10 bases between. The CDR3 DNA is TGTGCCAGCAGCTTGCCTCCCCAGCAGTTCTTC. This sequence encodes CASSLPPQQFF.

The J gene is TRBJ1-5, the V gene TRBV6-5; D is undetermined. CDR1 MNHEY and CDR2 SVGAGI come from the germline V gene. CDR3 size: 16 residues. V was cut by 4 bases and J by 0 bases, with 13 bases left in between. Written as DNA, the CDR3 is TGTGCCAGCAGTTCAAGTGTCGGGAATAGCAATCAGCCCCAGCATTTT. Encoded protein: CASSSSVGNSNQPQHF.

This rearrangement joins TRBV5-1 to TRBJ2-3, with TRBD1 as a possible D gene (6 bases). The CDR3 contains 16 residues. CDR1 SGHRS and CDR2 YFSETQ come from the germline V gene. Deletions cut 3 bases from V and 1 base from J, with 15 bases between. The CDR3 DNA reads TGCGCCAGCAGCTGGGGGCCCAGATCCGGCACAGATACGCAGTATTTT. Protein product: CASSWGPRSGTDTQYF.

J is TRBJ1-2 and V is TRBV7-9; perhaps TRBD1 as D (5 bases). Germline CDR1 is SEHNR and CDR2 is FQNEAQ (reference sequence). V lost 5 bases and J lost 4, with 20 bases in between. The CDR3 has 16 amino acids. The CDR3 loop reads CASSLSKGRGSYGYTF. Here the CDR3 DNA reads TGTGCCAGCAGCCTTTCTAAGGGTAGGGGCTCCTATGGCTACACCTTC.

The chain carries TRBV28 and TRBJ2-3, with 7 bases identical to TRBD1. CDR3 length equals 13 residues. After removal of 5 bases from V and 4 bases from J, the junction contained 3 bases not matched to a gene. Germline CDR1 and CDR2: MDHEN and SYDVKM. CDR3 sequence (DNA): TGTGCCAGCAGTGACAGGGTCCCAGATACGCAGTATTTT. Protein: CASSDRVPDTQYF.

V usage is TRBV6-6 and J usage is TRBJ2-5; no definite D call. Germline lookup yields CDR1 MNHNY and CDR2 SVGAGI (reference sequence). The CDR3 sequence is 11 residues long. The ends were cut back, 0 bases at V and 9 bases at J, with 5 bases in the middle. The CDR3 DNA reads TGTGCCAGCAGTTACTCTCAAGCCCAGTACTTC. It encodes CASSYSQAQYF.

V usage is TRBV27 and J usage is TRBJ2-1; perhaps D is TRBD1 or TRBD2 (6 bases each). CDR1 is MNHEY and CDR2 is SMNVEV in the germline V gene (reference sequence). The V and J ends lost 7 bases and 2 bases respectively, with 12 bases between them. CDR3 length equals 14 residues. The CDR3 nucleotides are TGTGCCAGCATGAAGGGGGGTACCTACAATGAGCAGTTCTTC. The encoded protein is CASMKGGTYNEQFF.

The chain couples TRBV7-9 to TRBJ2-1; D not certain. Germline CDR1 and CDR2: SEHNR and FQNEAQ (reference sequence). The V gene lost 4 bases and the J gene lost 2 bases, with 12 bases spanning the gap. This CDR3 contains 15 residues. The CDR3 here is CASSSQWVAYNEQFF. The CDR3 DNA reads TGTGCCAGCAGCTCGCAATGGGTAGCCTACAATGAGCAGTTCTTC.

The chain has TRBV2 and TRBJ1-5; D is possibly TRBD1 (6 bases). Trimming took off 3 bases at V and 3 bases at J, with 12 bases between the two ends. The CDR3 contains 15 residues. Per the germline V gene, CDR1 is SNHLY and CDR2 is FYNNEI. In DNA, the CDR3 is TGTGCCAGCAGTGATAGGGGGGGGAACAATCAGCCCCAGCATTTT. The encoded protein is CASSDRGGNNQPQHF.

The CDR3 sequence: CASRETAGNEQFF. CDR3 nucleotide sequence: TGTGCCAGCAGGGAGACTGCAGGCAATGAGCAGTTCTTC. The rearrangement links TRBV27 to TRBJ2-1; the D is unclear. The CDR3 is 13 amino acids. CDR1 is MNHEY and CDR2 is SMNVEV in the germline V gene (reference sequence). V was clipped by 6 bases and J by 6 bases, with 12 bases between them.